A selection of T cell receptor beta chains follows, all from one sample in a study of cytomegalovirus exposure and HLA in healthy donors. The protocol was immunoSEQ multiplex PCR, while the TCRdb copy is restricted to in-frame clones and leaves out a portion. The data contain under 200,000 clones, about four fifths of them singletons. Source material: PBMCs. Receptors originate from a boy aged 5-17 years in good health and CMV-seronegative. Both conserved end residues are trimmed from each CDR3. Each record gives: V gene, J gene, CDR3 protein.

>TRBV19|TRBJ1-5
ASSIVQGEQPQH
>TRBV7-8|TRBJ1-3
ASSPDRGTGNTIY
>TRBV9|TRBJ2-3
ASSVGQGRADTQY
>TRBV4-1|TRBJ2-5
ASSQGLGLQETQY
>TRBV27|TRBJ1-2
ASSPGQVSPWDGYT
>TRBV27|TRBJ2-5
ASSFNALGGETQY
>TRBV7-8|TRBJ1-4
ASSLALGRNNEKLF
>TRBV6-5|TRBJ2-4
ASSLGRAKNIQY
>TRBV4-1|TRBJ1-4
ASSQEGRRGRLTGKLF
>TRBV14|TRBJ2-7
ASSPAGFPYEQY
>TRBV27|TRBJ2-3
ASSNSAGARSWGRTDTQY